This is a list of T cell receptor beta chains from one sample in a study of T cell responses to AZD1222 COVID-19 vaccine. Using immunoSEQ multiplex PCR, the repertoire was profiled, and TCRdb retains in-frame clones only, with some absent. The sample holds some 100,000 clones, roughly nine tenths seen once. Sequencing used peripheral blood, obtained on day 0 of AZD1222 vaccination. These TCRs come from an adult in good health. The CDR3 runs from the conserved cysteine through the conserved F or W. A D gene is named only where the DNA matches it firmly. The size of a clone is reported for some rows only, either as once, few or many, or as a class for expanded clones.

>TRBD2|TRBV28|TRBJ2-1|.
TGTGCCAGCAGTTTATTGGGGCTAGCGGGAGCCTCAAACTCCTACAATGAGCAGTTCTTC
CASSLLGLAGASNSYNEQFF
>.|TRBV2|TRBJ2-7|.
TGTGCCAGCAGTGAAGGCAGGGGGGGATTGTACGAGCAGTACTTC
CASSEGRGGLYEQYF
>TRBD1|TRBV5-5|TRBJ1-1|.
TGTGCCAGCAGCCTACACACAGGGGTGAGGAACACTGAAGCTTTCTTT
CASSLHTGVRNTEAFF
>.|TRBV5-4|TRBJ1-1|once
TGTGCCAGCAGCTTGGTGAGGGGGGTGAACACTGAAGCTTTCTTT
CASSLVRGVNTEAFF
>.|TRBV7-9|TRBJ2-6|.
TGTGCCAGCAGCTTATTTACCGGGGCCAACGTCCTGACTTTC
CASSLFTGANVLTF
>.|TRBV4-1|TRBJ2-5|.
TGCGCCAGCAGCCAAGCATTAGTGGAGACCCAGTACTTC
CASSQALVETQYF
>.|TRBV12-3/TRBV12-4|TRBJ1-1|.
TGTGCCAGCAGTACAACGGGGGATACTGAAGCTTTCTTT
CASSTTGDTEAFF
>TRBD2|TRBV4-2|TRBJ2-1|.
TGTGCCAGCAGCCAAGATCGGGAGGGGGTTTGGAATGAGCAGTTCTTC
CASSQDREGVWNEQFF
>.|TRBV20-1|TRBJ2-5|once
TGCAGTGCCAGCCAAGAGACCCAGTACTTC
CSASQETQYF
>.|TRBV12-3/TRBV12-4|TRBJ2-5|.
TGTGCCAGCAGTTTTGTCACCCAAGAGACCCAGTACTTC
CASSFVTQETQYF
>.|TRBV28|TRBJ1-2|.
TGTGCCAGCAGTTTGGTATCACAGATGTATGGCTACACCTTC
CASSLVSQMYGYTF
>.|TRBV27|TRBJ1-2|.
TGTGCCAGCAGCCCGACAGCTAACTATGGCTACACCTTC
CASSPTANYGYTF
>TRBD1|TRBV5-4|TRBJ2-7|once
TGTGCCAGCAGCTTGGGGACAGGGCGCATTACCGAGCAGTACTTC
CASSLGTGRITEQYF
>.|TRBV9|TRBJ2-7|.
TGTGCCAGCAGCGGGGGGGCAGGGTCCCACGAGCAGTACTTC
CASSGGAGSHEQYF
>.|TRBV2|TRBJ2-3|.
TGTGCCAGCGGAGGGGTGGGCACAGATACGCAGTATTTT
CASGGVGTDTQYF
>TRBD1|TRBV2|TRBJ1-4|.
TGTGCCAGCAGTGATATGGGGACAGGGGACGAAAAACTGTTTTTT
CASSDMGTGDEKLFF
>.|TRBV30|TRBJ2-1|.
TGTGCCTGGAGTCGGGGGGCCGGCAATGAGCAGTTCTTC
CAWSRGAGNEQFF
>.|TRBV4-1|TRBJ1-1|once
TGCGCCAGCAGCCAAGATCGTAGTCGAATCGAAGCTTTCTTT
CASSQDRSRIEAFF
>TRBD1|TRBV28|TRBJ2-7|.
TGTGCCAGCAGTGTGTCCGGGACAGGGGCCTCCCACGAGCAGTACTTC
CASSVSGTGASHEQYF
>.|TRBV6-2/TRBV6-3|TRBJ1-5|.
TGTGCCAGCAGTTCGGGGGGATTCAATCAGCCCCAGCATTTT
CASSSGGFNQPQHF
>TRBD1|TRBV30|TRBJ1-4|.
TGTGCCTGGAGTGTGGGGACAGGGGCTGTAAAACTGTTTTTT
CAWSVGTGAVKLFF
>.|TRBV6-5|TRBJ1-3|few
TGTGCCAGCAGTCTCTGGGCTGCCTCTGGAAACACCATATATTTT
CASSLWAASGNTIYF
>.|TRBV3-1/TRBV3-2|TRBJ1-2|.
TGTGCCAGCAGCCAATCTTCCGGGACGGCCTATGGCTACACCTTC
CASSQSSGTAYGYTF
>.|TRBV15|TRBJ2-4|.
TGTGCCACCAGCAGAGGCGGGATCAGGCTTCAGTACTTC
CATSRGGIRLQYF
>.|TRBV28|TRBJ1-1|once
TGTGCCAGCAGTTTCTCCCCCGGGGCAGCTTTCTTT
CASSFSPGAAFF
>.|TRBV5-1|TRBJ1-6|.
TGCGCCAGCAGCCTCATGATCAATCCGGGCCCATATAATTCACCCCTCCACTTT
CASSLMINPGPYNSPLHF
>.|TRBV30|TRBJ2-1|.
TGTGCCTGGAGTGAGAGGGGTGGTGAGCAGTTCTTC
CAWSERGGEQFF
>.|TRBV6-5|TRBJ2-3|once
TGTGCCAGCAGTTACGTCGGGGAAAGCACAGATACGCAGTATTTT
CASSYVGESTDTQYF
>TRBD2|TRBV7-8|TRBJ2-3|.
TGTGCCAGCAGCCTCTGGACTAGCGGGAGCGGGGGCACAGATACGCAGTATTTT
CASSLWTSGSGGTDTQYF
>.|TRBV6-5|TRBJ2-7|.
TGTGCCAGCCTGGGGTACGGCAACTCCTACGAGCAGTACTTC
CASLGYGNSYEQYF
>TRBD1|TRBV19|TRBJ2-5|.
TGTGCCAGTAGTCCCTGGGGGACAGGGGGACAAGAGACCCAGTACTTC
CASSPWGTGGQETQYF
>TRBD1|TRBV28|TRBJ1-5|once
TGTGCCAGCAGTTTCTTCAGGGGGGATCAGCCCCAGCATTTT
CASSFFRGDQPQHF
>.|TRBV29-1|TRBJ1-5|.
TGCAGCGTTGTAACAGGGTGGAATCAGCCCCAGCATTTT
CSVVTGWNQPQHF
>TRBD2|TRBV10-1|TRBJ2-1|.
TGCGCCAGCACAACTAGCGGGAGCAATGAGCAGTTCTTC
CASTTSGSNEQFF
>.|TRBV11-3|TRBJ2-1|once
TGTGCCAGCAGCTTAGACGGGCTGGGTGGGAATGAGCAGTTCTTC
CASSLDGLGGNEQFF
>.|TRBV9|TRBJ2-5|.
TGTGCCAGCAGCGTAGGGTGGGGAGGGGGCGCAGGAGAGACCCAGTACTTC
CASSVGWGGGAGETQYF
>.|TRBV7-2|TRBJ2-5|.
TGTGCCAGCAGCTTAGCGGGCGAGACCCAGTACTTC
CASSLAGETQYF
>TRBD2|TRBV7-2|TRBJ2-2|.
TGTGCCAGCAGCCCCATGAGCGGGGGAGCCGGGGAGCTGTTTTTT
CASSPMSGGAGELFF
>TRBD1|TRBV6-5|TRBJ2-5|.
TGTGCCAGCAGTTACTCGCCACAGGGGGCAGAGACCCAGTACTTC
CASSYSPQGAETQYF
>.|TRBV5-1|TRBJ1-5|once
TGCGCCAGCAGCCTTGGGTTCCTCAATGCACCTAGCAATCAGCCCCAGCATTTT
CASSLGFLNAPSNQPQHF
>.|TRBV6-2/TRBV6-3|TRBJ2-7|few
TGTGCCAGCAGTTACGTGGCGGGATGGGACGAGGCCTACGAGCAGTACTTC
CASSYVAGWDEAYEQYF